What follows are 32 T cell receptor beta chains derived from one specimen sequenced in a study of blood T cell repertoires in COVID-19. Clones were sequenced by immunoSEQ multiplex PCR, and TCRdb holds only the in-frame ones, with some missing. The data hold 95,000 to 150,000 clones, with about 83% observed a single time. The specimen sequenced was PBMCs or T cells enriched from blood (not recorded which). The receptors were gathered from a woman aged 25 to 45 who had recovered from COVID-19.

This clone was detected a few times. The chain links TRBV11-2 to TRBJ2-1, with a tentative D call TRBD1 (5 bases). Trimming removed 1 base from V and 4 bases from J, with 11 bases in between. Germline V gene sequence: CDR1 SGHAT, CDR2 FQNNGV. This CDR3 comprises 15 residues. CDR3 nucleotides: TGTGCCAGCAGCTTAGTAGGGGCCTCGTACAATGAGCAGTTCTTC. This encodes CASSLVGASYNEQFF.

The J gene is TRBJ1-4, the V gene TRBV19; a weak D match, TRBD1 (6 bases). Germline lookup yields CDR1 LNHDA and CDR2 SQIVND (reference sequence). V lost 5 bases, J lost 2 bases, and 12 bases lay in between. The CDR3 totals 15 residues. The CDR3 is CASSRQGSTNEKLFF. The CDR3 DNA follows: TGTGCCAGTAGTCGTCAGGGGTCGACTAATGAAAAACTGTTTTTT.

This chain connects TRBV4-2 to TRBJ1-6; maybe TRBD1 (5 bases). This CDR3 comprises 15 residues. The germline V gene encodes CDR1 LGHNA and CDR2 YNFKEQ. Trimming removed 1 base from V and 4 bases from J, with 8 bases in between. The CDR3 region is CASSQARQYNSPLHF. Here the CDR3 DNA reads TGTGCCAGCAGCCAAGCAAGACAGTATAATTCACCCCTCCACTTT.

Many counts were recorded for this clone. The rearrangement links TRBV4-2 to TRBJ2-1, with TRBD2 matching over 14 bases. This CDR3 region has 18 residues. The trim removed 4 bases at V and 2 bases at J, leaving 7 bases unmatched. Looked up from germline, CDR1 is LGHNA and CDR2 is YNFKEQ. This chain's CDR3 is CASSPGLAGATAYNEQFF. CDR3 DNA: TGTGCCAGCAGCCCGGGACTAGCGGGAGCGACCGCCTACAATGAGCAGTTCTTC.

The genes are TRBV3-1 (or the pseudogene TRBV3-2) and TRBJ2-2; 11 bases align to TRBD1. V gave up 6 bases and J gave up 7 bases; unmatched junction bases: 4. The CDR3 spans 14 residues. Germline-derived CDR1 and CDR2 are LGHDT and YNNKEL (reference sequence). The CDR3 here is CASSRTGGIGELFF. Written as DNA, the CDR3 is TGTGCCAGCAGTCGGACAGGGGGCATCGGGGAGCTGTTTTTT.

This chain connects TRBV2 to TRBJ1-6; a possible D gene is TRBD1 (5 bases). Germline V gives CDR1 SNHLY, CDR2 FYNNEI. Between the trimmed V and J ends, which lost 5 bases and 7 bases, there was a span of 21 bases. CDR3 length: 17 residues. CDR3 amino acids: CASSTRGGDFFNSPLHF. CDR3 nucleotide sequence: TGTGCCAGCAGTACCCGGGGGGGGGATTTTTTCAATTCACCCCTCCACTTT. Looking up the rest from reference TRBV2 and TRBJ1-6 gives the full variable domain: EPEVTQTPSHQVTQMGQEVILRCVPISNHLYFYWYRQILGQKVEFLVSFYNNEISEKSEIFDDQFSVERPDGSNFTLKIRSTKLEDSAMYFCASSTRGGDFFNSPLHFGNGTRLTVT.

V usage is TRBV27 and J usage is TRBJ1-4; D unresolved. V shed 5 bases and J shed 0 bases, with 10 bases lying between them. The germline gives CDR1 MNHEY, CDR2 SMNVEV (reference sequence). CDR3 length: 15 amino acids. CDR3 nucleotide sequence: TGTGCCAGCAGTGCGACACCGGCAACTAATGAAAAACTGTTTTTT. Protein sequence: CASSATPATNEKLFF.

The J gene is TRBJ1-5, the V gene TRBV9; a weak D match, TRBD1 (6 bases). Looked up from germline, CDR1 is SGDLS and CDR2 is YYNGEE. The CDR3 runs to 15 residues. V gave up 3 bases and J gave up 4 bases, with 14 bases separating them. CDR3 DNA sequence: TGTGCCAGCAGCGGACCGGGACACGGAAATCAGCCCCAGCATTTT. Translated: CASSGPGHGNQPQHF.

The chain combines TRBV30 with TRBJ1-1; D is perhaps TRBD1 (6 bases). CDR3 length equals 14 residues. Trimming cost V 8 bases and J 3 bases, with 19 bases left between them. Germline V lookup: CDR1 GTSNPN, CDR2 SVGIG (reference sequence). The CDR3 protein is CARDRQGPDTEAFF. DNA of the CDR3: TGTGCCAGAGATCGTCAGGGGCCCGACACTGAAGCTTTCTTT.

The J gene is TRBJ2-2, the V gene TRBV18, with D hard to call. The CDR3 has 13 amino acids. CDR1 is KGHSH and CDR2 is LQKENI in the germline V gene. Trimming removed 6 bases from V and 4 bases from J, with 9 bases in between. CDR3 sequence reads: CASSRSGTGELFF. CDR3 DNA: TGTGCCAGCTCCCGCTCGGGCACCGGGGAGCTGTTTTTT.

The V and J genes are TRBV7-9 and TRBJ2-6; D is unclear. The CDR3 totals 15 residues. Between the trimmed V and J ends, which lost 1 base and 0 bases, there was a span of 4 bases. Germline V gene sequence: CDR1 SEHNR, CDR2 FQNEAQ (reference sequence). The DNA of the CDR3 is TGTGCCAGCAGCTTAGGGAGCTCTGGGGCCAACGTCCTGACTTTC. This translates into CASSLGSSGANVLTF.

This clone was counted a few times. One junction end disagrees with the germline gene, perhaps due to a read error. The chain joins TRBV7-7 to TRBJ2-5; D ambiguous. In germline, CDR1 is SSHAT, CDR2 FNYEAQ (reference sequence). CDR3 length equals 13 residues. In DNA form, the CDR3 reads TGTGCTAGCAGCTCCGGTGGCCAAGAGACCCAGTACTTC. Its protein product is CASSSGGQETQYF.

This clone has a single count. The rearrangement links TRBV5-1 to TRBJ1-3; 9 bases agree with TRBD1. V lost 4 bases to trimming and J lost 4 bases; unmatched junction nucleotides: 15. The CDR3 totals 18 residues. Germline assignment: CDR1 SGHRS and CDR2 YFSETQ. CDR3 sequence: CASSSEPGTGFGGNTIYF. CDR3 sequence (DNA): TGCGCCAGCAGCAGTGAGCCCGGGACAGGGTTTGGAGGAAACACCATATATTTT.

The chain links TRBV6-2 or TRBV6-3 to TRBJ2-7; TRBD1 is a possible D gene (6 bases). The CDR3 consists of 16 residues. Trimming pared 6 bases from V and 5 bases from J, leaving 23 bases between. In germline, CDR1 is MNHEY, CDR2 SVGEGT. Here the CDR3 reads CASSFLKTGSRNEQYF. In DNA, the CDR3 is TGTGCCAGCAGCTTCCTCAAGACAGGTTCGAGGAACGAGCAGTACTTC.

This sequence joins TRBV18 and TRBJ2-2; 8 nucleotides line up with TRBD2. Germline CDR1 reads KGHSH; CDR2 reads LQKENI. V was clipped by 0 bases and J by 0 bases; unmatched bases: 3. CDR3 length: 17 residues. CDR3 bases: TGTGCCAGCTCACCACCGGTACTAGCGGCGAACACCGGGGAGCTGTTTTTT. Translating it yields CASSPPVLAANTGELFF.

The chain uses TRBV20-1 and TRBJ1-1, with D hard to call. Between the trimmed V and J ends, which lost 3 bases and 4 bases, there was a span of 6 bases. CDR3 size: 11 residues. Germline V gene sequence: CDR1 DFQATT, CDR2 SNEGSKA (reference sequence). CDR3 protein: CSARSVTEAFF. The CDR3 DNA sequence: TGCAGTGCTAGGTCCGTCACTGAAGCTTTCTTT.

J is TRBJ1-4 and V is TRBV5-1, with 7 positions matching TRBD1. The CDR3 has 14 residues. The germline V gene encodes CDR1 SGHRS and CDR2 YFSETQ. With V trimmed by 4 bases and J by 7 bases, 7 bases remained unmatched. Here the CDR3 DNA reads TGCGCCAGCAGCCTGACAGGGAGGATTGAAAAACTGTTTTTT. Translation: CASSLTGRIEKLFF. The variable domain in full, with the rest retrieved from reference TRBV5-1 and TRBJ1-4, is KAGVTQTPRYLIKTRGQQVTLSCSPISGHRSVSWYQQTPGQGLQFLFEYFSETQRNKGNFPGRFSGRQFSNSRSEMNVSTLELGDSALYLCASSLTGRIEKLFFGSGTQLSVL.

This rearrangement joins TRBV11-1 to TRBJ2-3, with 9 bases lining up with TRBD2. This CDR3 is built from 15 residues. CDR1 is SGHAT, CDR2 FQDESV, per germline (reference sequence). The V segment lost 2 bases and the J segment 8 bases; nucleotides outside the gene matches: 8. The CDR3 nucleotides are TGTGCCAGCAGCTTAATAATAGCGGGAGTTGGTACGCAGTATTTT. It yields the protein CASSLIIAGVGTQYF.

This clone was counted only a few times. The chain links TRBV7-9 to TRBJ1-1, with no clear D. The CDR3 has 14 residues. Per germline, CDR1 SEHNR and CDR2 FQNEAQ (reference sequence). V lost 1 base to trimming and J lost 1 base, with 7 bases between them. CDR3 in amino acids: CASSLESGNTEAFF. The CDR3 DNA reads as TGTGCCAGCAGCTTAGAATCGGGGAACACTGAAGCTTTCTTT.

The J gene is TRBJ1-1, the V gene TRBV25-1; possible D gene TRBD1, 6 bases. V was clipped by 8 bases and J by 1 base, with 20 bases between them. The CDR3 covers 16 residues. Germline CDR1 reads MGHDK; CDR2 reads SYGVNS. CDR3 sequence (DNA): TGTGCCAGCGGCGGACAGCTGGTGAGGACGAACACTGAAGCTTTCTTT. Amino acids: CASGGQLVRTNTEAFF.

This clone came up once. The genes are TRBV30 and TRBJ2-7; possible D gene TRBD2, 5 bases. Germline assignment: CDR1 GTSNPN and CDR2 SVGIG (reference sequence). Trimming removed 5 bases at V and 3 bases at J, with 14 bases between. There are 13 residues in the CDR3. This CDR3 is CAWEPGVNYEQYF. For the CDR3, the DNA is TGTGCCTGGGAACCCGGGGTAAACTACGAGCAGTACTTC.

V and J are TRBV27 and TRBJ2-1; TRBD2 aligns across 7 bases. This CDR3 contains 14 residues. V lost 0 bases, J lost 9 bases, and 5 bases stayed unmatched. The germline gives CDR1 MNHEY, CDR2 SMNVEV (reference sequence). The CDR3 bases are TGTGCCAGCAGTTTATCGCTGCGGACTAGTGAGCAGTTCTTC. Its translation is CASSLSLRTSEQFF.

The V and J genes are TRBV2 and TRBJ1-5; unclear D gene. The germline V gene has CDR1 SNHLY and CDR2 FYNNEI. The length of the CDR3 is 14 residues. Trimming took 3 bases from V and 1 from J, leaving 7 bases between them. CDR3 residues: CASSDSKSNQPQHF. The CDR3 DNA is TGTGCCAGCAGTGACAGTAAAAGCAATCAGCCCCAGCATTTT.

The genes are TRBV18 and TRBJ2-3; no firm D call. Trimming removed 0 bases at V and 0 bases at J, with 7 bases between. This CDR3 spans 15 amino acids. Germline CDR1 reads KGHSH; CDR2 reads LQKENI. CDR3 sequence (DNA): TGTGCCAGCTCACCACCTCCCGGGAGCACAGATACGCAGTATTTT. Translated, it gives CASSPPPGSTDTQYF.

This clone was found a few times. CDR3 in DNA: TGTGCCAGCAGCTTAACAGGGGGATTAAACGAGCAGTACTTC. Translating gives CASSLTGGLNEQYF. The chain recombines TRBV7-3 with TRBJ2-7; weak D call: TRBD1 (6 bases). This CDR3 has 14 residues. Deletions cut 0 bases from V and 5 bases from J, with 11 bases between. CDR1 SGHTA and CDR2 FQGTGA come from the germline V gene.

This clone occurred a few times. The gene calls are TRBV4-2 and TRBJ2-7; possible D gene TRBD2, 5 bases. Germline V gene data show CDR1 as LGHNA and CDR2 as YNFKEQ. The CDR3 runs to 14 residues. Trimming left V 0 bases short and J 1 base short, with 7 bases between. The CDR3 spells CASSQDRRSYEQYF. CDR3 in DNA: TGTGCCAGCAGCCAAGATAGGAGGTCCTACGAGCAGTACTTC.

The CDR3 coding sequence is TGCGCCAGCAGCTCAAAAAATACGCAGTATTTT. Protein product: CASSSKNTQYF. The chain is built from TRBV5-1 and TRBJ2-3; D not resolved. Germline loops: CDR1 SGHRS, CDR2 YFSETQ. The CDR3 covers 11 residues. Trimming took 3 bases from V and 7 from J, leaving 6 bases between them.

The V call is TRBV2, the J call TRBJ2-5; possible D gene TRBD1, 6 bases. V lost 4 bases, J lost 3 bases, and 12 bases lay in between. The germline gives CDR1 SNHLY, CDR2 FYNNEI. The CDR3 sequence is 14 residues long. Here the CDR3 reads CASSVRQGKETQYF. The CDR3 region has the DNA TGTGCCAGCAGTGTACGGCAGGGGAAAGAGACCCAGTACTTC.

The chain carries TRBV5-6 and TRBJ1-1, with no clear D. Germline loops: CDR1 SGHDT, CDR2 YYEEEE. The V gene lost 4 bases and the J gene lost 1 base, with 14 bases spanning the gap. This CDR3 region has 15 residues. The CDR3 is CASSPLDRWNTEAFF. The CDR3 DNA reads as TGTGCCAGCAGCCCGCTTGATAGATGGAACACTGAAGCTTTCTTT.

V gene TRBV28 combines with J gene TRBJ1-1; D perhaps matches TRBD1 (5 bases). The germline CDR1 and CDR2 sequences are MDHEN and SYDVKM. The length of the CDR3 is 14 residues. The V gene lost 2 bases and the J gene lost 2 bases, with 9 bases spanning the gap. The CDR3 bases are TGTGCCAGCAGTTTAGATCAGGGAAACACTGAAGCTTTCTTT. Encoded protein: CASSLDQGNTEAFF.

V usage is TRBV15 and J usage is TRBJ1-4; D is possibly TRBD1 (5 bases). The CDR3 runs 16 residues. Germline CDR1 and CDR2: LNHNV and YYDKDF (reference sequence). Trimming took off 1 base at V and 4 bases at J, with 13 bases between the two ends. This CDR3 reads CATSRALGRGNEKLFF. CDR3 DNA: TGTGCCACCAGCAGAGCCCTTGGTAGGGGTAATGAAAAACTGTTTTTT.

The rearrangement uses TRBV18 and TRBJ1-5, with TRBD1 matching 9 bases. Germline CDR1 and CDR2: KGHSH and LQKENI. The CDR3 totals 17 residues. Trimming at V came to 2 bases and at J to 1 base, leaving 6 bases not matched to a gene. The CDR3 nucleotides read TGTGCCAGCTCACCATTTGGGACAGGGTCGAGCAATCAGCCCCAGCATTTT. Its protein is CASSPFGTGSSNQPQHF.